These 11 T cell receptor beta chains were sequenced from one sample in a study of vaccination and CD4 T cells after COVID-19. The study sequenced cultured CD4+ T cell DNA using the Oncomine TCR Beta short-read assay. TCRdb independently ran MiXCR on the PCR reads; one entry per CDR3 protein. The data hold about 4,900 distinct CDR3 sequences, with 35% to 45% observed a single time. Sample treatment: roughly 10-day PBMC culture with coronavirus spike peptide pools or control peptides (ViraFEST assay). Ahead of the COVID-19 pandemic (2011-2018), the CD4+ T cells of the unexposed donor were collected. These receptors have no identified antigens. Sequencing was done on a sample of CD4+ T cells from blood, cultured in vitro. The receptors were sampled from a human donor in good health.

This clonotype was counted between two and nine times. V gene TRBV6-2 or TRBV6-3 combines with J gene TRBJ1-2; TRBD1 might be the D (6 bases). This CDR3 contains 15 residues. Trimming shortened V by 4 bases and J by 1 base, and 13 bases separated the two germline ends. CDR1 and CDR2 from the germline V gene are MNHEY and SVGEGT. CDR3 residues: CASSSAGQNNYGYTF. The CDR3 nucleotides are TGTGCCAGCAGTTCCGCGGGACAAAATAACTATGGCTACACCTTC.

The sample holds a few counts of this clonotype. The J gene is TRBJ1-6, the V gene TRBV6-1; tentatively, D is TRBD1 (5 bases). Trimming removed 7 bases from V and 1 base from J, with 14 bases in between. The CDR3 has 16 amino acids. Germline CDR1 and CDR2: MNHNS and SASEGT. CDR3 sequence: CASKVAGKSYNSPLHF. The DNA of the CDR3 is TGTGCCAGCAAGGTTGCAGGGAAATCCTATAATTCACCCCTCCACTTT.

The chain uses TRBV12-3 or TRBV12-4 and TRBJ1-5; no firm D call. The V end lost 5 bases, the J end lost 6 bases, and 11 bases lay between the germline ends. The CDR3 runs to 13 residues. Here the CDR3 DNA reads TGTGCCAGCAGTCGGGGAACCGGTCAGCCCCAGCATTTT. Amino acids: CASSRGTGQPQHF.

This clonotype was seen more than once but under ten times. The chain has TRBV20-1 and TRBJ1-2; 8 nucleotides match TRBD1. Germline V lookup: CDR1 DFQATT, CDR2 SNEGSKA (reference sequence). CDR3 length: 13 amino acids. Trimming cost V 7 bases and J 5 bases; bases outside gene matches: 9. The CDR3 region is CSVLPRTGYGYTF. The CDR3 DNA follows: TGCAGTGTGCTACCCAGGACAGGGTATGGCTACACCTTC.

This clonotype was recorded a few times. For the CDR3, the DNA is TGTGCCAGCAGTGAAGCCAGACTGGGACAGAGCTATGGCTACACCTTC. Protein sequence: CASSEARLGQSYGYTF. This chain connects TRBV6-1 to TRBJ1-2, with 7 nucleotides matching TRBD1. Trimming cost V 0 bases and J 4 bases; bases outside gene matches: 8. The germline gives CDR1 MNHNS, CDR2 SASEGT. The CDR3 loop spans 16 amino acids.

The gene calls are TRBV6-4 and TRBJ1-6; 7 positions agree with TRBD1. The germline gives CDR1 MRHNA, CDR2 SNTAGT. The CDR3 extends over 14 amino acids. J gave up 8 bases and V 4 bases, and 5 bases lay outside the gene matches. CDR3 amino acids: CASSVGTGDSPLHF. DNA of the CDR3: TGTGCCAGCAGTGTCGGAACAGGGGATTCACCCCTCCACTTT.

The chain links TRBV6-1 to TRBJ1-3; D uncertain. CDR1 is MNHNS and CDR2 is SASEGT in the germline V gene. The CDR3 sequence is 12 residues long. V lost 5 bases, J lost 2 bases, and 4 bases lay in between. This CDR3 is CASSPAGNTIYF. Here the CDR3 DNA reads TGTGCCAGCAGTCCAGCTGGAAACACCATATATTTT.

This clonotype has just one count. The V and J genes are TRBV5-1 and TRBJ1-5; 7 bases line up with TRBD1. The CDR3 runs to 14 residues. The V and J ends lost 0 bases and 5 bases, in that order; junction bases with no gene match: 2. Germline values: CDR1 SGHRS, CDR2 YFSETQ. Here the CDR3 reads CASSLGQGDQPQHF. The CDR3 bases are TGCGCCAGCAGCTTGGGACAGGGCGATCAGCCCCAGCATTTT.

This chain joins TRBV19 and TRBJ2-6; D not resolved. The CDR3 has 13 amino acids. Germline V gives CDR1 LNHDA, CDR2 SQIVND (reference sequence). Trimming left V 6 bases short and J 1 base short, with 4 bases between. The CDR3 DNA sequence: TGTGCCAGTAGCGATTCTGGGGCCAACGTCCTGACTTTC. It encodes CASSDSGANVLTF.

The gene calls are TRBV30 and TRBJ1-2; D call uncertain. The CDR3 totals 12 residues. Germline CDR1 reads GTSNPN; CDR2 reads SVGIG (reference sequence). V dropped 3 bases and J dropped 1 base, with 6 bases sitting between them. CDR3 in DNA: TGTGCCTGGAGGCGGGGTAACTATGGCTACACCTTC. This translates into CAWRRGNYGYTF.

As concerns this clonotype: The germline gene is not matched at one end of the junction; a read error may be the cause. The chain carries TRBV6-1 and TRBJ2-1; 9 nucleotides match TRBD1. The germline CDR1 and CDR2 sequences are MNHNS and SASEGT. This CDR3 spans 15 amino acids. The CDR3 DNA follows: TGTGCCAGCAGAGAAGGGATTACAGGGGGCTATGAGCAGTTCTTC. Its protein is CASREGITGGYEQFF.